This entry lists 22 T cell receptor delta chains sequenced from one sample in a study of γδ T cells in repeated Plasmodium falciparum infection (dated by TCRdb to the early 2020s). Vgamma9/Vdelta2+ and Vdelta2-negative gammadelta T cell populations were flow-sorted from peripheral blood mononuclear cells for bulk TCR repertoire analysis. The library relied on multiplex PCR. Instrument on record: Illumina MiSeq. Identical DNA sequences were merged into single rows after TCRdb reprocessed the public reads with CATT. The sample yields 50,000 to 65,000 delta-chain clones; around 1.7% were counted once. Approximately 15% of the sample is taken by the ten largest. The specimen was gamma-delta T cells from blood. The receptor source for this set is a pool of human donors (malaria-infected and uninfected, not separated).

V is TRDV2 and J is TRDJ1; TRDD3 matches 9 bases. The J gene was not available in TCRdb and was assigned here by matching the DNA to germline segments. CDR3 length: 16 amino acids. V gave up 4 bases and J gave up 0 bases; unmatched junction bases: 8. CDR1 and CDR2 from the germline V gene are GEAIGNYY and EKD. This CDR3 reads CACEVLGEIYTDKLIF. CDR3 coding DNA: TGTGCCTGTGAGGTACTGGGGGAGATATACACCGATAAACTCATCTTT.

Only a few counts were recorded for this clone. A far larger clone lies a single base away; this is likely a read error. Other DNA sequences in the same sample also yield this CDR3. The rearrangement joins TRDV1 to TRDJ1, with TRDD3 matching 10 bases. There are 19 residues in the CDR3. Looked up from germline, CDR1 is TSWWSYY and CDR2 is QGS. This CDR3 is CALIITHGYLLGDTDKLIF. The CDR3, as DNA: TGTGCCCTTATCATTACCCATGGTTATTTACTGGGGGATACCGATAAACTCATCTTT.

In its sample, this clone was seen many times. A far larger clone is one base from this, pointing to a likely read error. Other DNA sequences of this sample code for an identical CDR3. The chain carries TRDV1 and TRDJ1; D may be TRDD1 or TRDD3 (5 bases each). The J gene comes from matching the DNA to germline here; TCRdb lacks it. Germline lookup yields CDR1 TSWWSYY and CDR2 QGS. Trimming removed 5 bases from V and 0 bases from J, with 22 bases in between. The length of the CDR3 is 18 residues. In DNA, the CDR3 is TGTGCTCTTGGGAAAATAAGCGGGGGGTGGCGGTACACCGATAAACTCATCTTT. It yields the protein CALGKISGGWRYTDKLIF.

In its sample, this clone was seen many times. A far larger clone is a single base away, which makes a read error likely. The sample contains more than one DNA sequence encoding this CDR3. The CDR3 spells CALGDGVLWLGAHTDKLIF. In DNA form, the CDR3 reads TGTGCTCTTGGGGATGGAGTCCTATGGCTGGGAGCGCACACCGATAAACTTATCTTT. The chain employs TRDV1 and TRDJ1; either TRDD2 or TRDD3 may supply D (5 bases each). This CDR3 contains 19 residues. CDR1 is TSWWSYY and CDR2 is QGS in the germline V gene.

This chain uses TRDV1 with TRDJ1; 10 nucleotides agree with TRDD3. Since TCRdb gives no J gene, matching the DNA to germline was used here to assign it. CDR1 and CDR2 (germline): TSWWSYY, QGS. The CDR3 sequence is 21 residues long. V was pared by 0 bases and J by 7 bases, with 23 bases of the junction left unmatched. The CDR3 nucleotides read TGTGCTCTTGGGGAACTATTCCCGGGCGGGACATACCGGGGGATACGAGCTAAACTCATCTTT. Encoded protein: CALGELFPGGTYRGIRAKLIF.

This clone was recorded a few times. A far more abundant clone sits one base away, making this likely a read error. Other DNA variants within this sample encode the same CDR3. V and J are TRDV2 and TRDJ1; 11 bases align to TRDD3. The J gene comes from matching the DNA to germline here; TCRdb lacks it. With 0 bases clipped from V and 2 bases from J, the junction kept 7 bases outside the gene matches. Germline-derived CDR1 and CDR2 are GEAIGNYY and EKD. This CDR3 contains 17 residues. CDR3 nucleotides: TGTGCCTGTGACACCGGGATTGGGGGATACGCGACCGATAAACTCATCTTT. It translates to CACDTGIGGYATDKLIF.

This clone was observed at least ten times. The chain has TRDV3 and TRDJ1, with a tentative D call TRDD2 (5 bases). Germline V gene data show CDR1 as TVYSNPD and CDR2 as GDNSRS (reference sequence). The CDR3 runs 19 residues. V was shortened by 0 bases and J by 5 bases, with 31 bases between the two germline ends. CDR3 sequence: CAFRFSSPYTLSTVDKLIF. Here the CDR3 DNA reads TGTGCCTTTAGATTTTCCTCGCCCTATACCCTTTCGACGGTAGATAAACTCATCTTT.

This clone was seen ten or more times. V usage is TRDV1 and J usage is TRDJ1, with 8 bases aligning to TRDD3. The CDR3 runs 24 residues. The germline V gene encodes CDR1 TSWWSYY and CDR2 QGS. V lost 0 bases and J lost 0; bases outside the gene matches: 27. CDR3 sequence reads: CALGELWRIRAKGYVGKDTDKLIF. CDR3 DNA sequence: TGTGCTCTTGGGGAACTCTGGCGCATCCGGGCGAAGGGATACGTGGGAAAAGACACCGATAAACTCATCTTT.

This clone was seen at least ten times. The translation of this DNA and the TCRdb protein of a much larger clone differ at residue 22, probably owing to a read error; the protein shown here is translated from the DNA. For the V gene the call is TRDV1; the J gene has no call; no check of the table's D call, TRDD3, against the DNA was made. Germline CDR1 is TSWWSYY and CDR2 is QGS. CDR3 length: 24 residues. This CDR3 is CALGEGEGTVIPVLGIACTDKPIF. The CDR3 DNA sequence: TGTGCTCTTGGGGAAGGGGAAGGAACGGTCATTCCAGTACTGGGGATTGCCTGCACCGATAAACCCATCTTT.

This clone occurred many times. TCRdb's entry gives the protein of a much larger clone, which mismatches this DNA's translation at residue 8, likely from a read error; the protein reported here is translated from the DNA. Written as DNA, the CDR3 is TGTGCCTGTGACACCGTCCGGAGGACCCAATTGTACACCGATAAACTCATCTTT. Translating gives CACDTVRRTQLYTDKLIF. The chain recombines TRDV2 with TRDJ1; D gene unclear. Trimming removed 0 bases from V and 0 bases from J, with 19 bases in between. The CDR3 is 18 amino acids. From germline, CDR1 is GEAIGNYY and CDR2 EKD.

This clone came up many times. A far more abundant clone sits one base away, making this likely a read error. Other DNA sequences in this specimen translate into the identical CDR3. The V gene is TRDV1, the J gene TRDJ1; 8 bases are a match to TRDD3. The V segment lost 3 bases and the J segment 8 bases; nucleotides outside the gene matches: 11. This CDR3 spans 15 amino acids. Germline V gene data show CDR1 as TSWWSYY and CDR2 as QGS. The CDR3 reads CALGDCTGGYEKLIF. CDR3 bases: TGTGCTCTTGGGGACTGCACTGGGGGGTACGAGAAACTCATCTTT.

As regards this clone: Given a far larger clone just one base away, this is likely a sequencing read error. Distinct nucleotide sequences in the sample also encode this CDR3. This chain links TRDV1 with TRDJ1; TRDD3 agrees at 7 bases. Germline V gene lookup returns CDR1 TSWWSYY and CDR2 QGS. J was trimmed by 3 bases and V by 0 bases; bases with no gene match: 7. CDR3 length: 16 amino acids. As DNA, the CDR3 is TGTGCTCTTGGGGAACTCCCAGGGGGATCCCCCGATAAACTCATCTTT. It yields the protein CALGELPGGSPDKLIF.

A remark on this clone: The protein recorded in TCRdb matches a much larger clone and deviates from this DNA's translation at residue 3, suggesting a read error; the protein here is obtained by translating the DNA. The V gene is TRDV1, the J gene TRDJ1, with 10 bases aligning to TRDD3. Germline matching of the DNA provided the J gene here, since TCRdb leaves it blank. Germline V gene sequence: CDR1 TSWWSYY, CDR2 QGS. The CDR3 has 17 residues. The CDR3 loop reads CAHGEAVYWGMADKLIF. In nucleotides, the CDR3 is TGTGCTCATGGGGAAGCTGTGTACTGGGGGATGGCCGATAAACTCATCTTT.

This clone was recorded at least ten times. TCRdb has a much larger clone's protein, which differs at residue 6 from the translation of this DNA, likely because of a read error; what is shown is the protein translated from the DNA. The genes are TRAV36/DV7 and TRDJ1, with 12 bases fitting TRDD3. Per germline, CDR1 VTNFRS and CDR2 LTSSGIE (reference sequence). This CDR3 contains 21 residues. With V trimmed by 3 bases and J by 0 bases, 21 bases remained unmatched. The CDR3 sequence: CAVVLNLPFWGIRSDTDKLIF. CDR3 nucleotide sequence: TGTGCTGTGGTCCTCAACCTGCCCTTCTGGGGGATACGCTCGGACACCGATAAACTCATCTTT.

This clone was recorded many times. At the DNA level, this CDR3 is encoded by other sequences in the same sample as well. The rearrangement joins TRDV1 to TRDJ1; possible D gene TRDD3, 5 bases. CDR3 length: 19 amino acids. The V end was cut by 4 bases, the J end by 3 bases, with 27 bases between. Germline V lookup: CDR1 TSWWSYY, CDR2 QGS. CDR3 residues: CALGGFQLLGEGLPDKLIF. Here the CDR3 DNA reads TGTGCTCTTGGGGGATTCCAACTTCTCGGGGAGGGGTTGCCCGATAAACTCATCTTT.

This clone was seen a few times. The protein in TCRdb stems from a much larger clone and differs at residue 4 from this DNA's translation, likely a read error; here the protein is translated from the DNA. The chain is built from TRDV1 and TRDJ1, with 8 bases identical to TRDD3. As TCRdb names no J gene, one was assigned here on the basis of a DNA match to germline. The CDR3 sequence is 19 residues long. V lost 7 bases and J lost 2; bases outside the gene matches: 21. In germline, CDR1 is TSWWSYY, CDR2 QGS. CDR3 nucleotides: TGTGCTCTTGAGAAAAATCCGGGGGATAAAATGGGAAGAACCGATAAACTCATCTTT. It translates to CALEKNPGDKMGRTDKLIF.

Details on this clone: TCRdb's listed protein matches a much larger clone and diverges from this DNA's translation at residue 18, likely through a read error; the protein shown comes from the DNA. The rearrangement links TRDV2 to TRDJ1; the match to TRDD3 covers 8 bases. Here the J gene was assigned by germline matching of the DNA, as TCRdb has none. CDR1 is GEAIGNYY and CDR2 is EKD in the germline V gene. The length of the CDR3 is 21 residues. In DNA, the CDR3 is TGTGCCTGTGACACCCGGCCTTCGTACGTACTGGGGGCCTCGTACACCGATAGACTCATCTTT. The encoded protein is CACDTRPSYVLGASYTDRLIF.

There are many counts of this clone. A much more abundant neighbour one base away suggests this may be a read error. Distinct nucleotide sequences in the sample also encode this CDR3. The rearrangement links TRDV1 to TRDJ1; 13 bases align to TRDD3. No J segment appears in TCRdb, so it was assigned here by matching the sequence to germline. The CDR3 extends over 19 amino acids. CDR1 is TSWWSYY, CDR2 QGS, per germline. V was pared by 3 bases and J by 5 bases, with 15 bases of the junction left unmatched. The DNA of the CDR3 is TGTGCTCTTGGGGAGGCCTTCCTACCTTACTGGGGGATACGGGATAAACTCATCTTT. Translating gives CALGEAFLPYWGIRDKLIF.

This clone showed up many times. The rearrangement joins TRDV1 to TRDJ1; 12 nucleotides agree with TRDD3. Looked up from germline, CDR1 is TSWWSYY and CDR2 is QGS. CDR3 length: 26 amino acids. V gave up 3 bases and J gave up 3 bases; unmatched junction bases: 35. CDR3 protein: CALGEPGAFLQYWGIPPPTKADKLIF. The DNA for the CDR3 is TGTGCTCTTGGGGAGCCTGGCGCCTTCCTTCAGTACTGGGGGATACCCCCCCCTACGAAAGCCGATAAACTCATCTTT.

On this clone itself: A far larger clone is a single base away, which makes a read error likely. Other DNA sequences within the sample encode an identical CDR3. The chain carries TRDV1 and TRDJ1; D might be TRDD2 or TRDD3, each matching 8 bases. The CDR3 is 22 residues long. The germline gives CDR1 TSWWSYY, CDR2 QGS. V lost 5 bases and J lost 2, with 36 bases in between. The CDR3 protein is CALGPPSLPMVLGGSTTDKLIF. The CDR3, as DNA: TGTGCTCTTGGGCCTCCAAGCCTTCCTATGGTACTGGGGGGGTCCACGACCGATAAACTCATCTTT.

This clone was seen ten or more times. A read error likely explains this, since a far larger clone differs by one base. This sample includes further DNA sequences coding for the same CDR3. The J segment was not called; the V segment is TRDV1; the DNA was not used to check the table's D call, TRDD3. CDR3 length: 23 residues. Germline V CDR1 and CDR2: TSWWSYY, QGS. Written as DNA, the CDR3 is TGTGCTCTTGGGGCGCGACTTCCTATCCCGTACTGGGGGATACCGAACTTTACCGATAAGCTCATCTTT. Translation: CALGARLPIPYWGIPNFTDKLIF.

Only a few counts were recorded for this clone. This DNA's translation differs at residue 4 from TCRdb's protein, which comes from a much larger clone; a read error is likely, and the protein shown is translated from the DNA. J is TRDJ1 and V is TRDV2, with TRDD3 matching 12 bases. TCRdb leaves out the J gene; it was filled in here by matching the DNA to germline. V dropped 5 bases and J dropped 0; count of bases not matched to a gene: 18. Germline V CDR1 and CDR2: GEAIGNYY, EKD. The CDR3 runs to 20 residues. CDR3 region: CACGRLLGDTKRVYTDKLIF. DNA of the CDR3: TGTGCCTGTGGCCGACTACTGGGGGATACAAAGAGAGTGTACACCGATAAACTCATCTTT.